The TCR beta chain under discussion was sequenced for a study of blood T cell repertoires in COVID-19. Overall study context: Some COVID-19 samples were acute and others convalescent; all came from the United States, Italy and Spain. PBMCs, B-cell-depleted T cells, or T cells provided the cDNA or gDNA that made up the material.

Per the study methods: Reference gene primer amplification gave estimated nucleated cell counts. The protocol was immunoSEQ multiplex PCR, while the TCRdb copy is restricted to in-frame clones and leaves out a portion. D and trimming come from the DNA, and the V and J calls and clone size come from that table. The sample records some 260,000 clones, about 80% being singletons. Germline V gene data show CDR1 as SGHRS and CDR2 as YFSETQ. This CDR3 is 14 amino acids long. Each participant's cohort was designated according to participant-reported clinical history. This clone appeared once. The junction and the germline gene differ at one end; a read error may be behind it.

The chain uses TRBV5-1 and TRBJ2-3, with D possibly matching TRBD2 (5 bases). Material for sequencing was PBMCs or T cells enriched from blood (not recorded which). This TCR was recovered from a man in his thirties or forties with acute COVID-19. Written as DNA, the CDR3 is TGTGCCAGCAGCTGGGCCGAGGGCGCAGATACGCAGTATTTT. This sequence encodes CASSWAEGADTQYF.